This T cell receptor (beta chain) appears in the sequencing data of a study of CD8+ T cells in alopecia areata (dated by TCRdb to the late 2010s). With regard to the full study: Treated patients were enrolled in an open-label pilot trial of oral tofacitinib at 5 to 10 mg twice daily for moderate-to-severe alopecia areata. Tofacitinib was given for 6 to 18 months, followed by 6 months of follow-up off drug to assess delayed response and recurrence. Patients on tofacitinib were biopsied at baseline and after 4 and 24 weeks of treatment, and several of the patients also had a later scalp biopsy. High-throughput TCRbeta sequencing was used to examine T cell clonal expansion in alopecia areata in both the C3H/HeJ mouse model and human patients. Scalp clonality was compared among normal scalp (n=4), patchy alopecia areata scalp (n=8), and alopecia totalis/universalis scalp (n=8). The RNA source kit depended on sample type: the PAXgene miRNA kit for fixed scalp, the miRNeasy kit for PBMCs, and the RNeasy kit for mouse skin. Amplification of TCRbeta CDR3 regions was done by immunoSEQ multiplex PCR using 35 Vbeta forward primers and 13 Jbeta reverse primers. On the human side, TCRbeta sequencing was run on scalp tissue and on sorted CD4+ and CD8+ peripheral blood T cells from healthy controls and from alopecia areata patients with either patchy or totalis/universalis disease.

Broader findings and caveats from the paper: Higher clonality and more expanded CD8+ clones were observed in lesional scalp than in normal scalp, particularly in alopecia totalis/universalis, a finding suggestive of antigenic drive. Unlike mouse skin, which is dominated by gammadelta T cells, normal human skin has resident alphabeta T cells that are also sequenced, and this complicates analysis of the scalp TCR repertoire. Shared TCR sequences between patients were less evident than in mice, which may be partly attributable to HLA diversity in the patient population.

Taken with the paper, the label for time point translates to: baseline before oral tofacitinib. From alopecia areata patients, peripheral blood was collected along with lesional scalp punch biopsies. PBMCs were isolated by density centrifugation and stained for CD3, CD4 and CD8, after which CD4+ and CD8+ T cells were sorted on a FACSAria. Concerning this clone: It lacks a known antigen. Per-nucleotide qualities are absent, and no much larger clonotype sits a single base away.

Receptor libraries were prepared by the immunoSEQ multiplex PCR assay. RNA was extracted from all samples and reverse transcribed into cDNA, which served as template for TCR sequencing. First-strand cDNA was synthesized using SuperScript III with a 2:1 mix of oligo-dT and random hexamers. A synthetic immune receptor repertoire was used to measure amplification bias, and any remaining bias was corrected computationally. As for the original processing: Raw reads were preprocessed to remove errors, and CDR3 was defined by IMGT conventions from the conserved cysteine to phenylalanine. Clonality was computed as 1 minus the Shannon entropy, with the entropy normalized by log2 of the number of productive unique TCRs. Whether scalp clones were CD4 or CD8 was inferred by matching scalp TCRbeta sequences against CD4 and CD8 repertoires sorted from blood. TCRdb retrieved this table from immuneACCESS and kept in-frame rearrangements only. Not all clones are present; in checked studies, unresolved V genes account for under half, and no reason is known for the remainder. The V and J calls and clone size were taken over from that table, and D and trimming were inferred from the DNA. Recorded for this sample are about 180,000 clones; 67% of them occurred a single time. Of the sample, about 10% is held by the ten largest clones.

The germline V gene (reference sequence) gives CDR1 as MNHEY and CDR2 as SMNVEV. Compared with germline, V lacks 6 bases and J lacks 4 bases; bases without a gene match: 8. From the cysteine up to the phenylalanine, the CDR3 has a length of 14 residues. Of all the DNA, just the CDR3 is kept, 42 bases in frame from base 1. The source material was CD8+ T cells sorted from blood, sampled at week 0. Recombination connected TRBV27 to TRBJ2-7; 8 middle bases align to TRBD2. The origin of this receptor is a human donor with alopecia areata. The CDR3 protein is CASSYLSGGYEQYF. The nucleotide sequence reads TGTGCCAGCAGCTACTTGAGCGGGGGTTACGAGCAGTACTTC.